One and the same sample provided the 2 T cell receptor beta chains below, sequenced in a study of blood T cells in healthy people across ages. With a J-beta primer mix and a sample-barcoded 5' primer, a second PCR ran roughly 6 to 11 cycles. One entry per CDR3 protein results from TCRdb running MiXCR on the 5' RACE reads. The sample records 800,000 to 950,000 distinct CDR3 sequences, around 29% being singletons. These same data were also listed under a study on T cells of mothers and their children.

Sequenced material: blood. These TCRs come from a middle-aged woman in good health.

The chain is built from TRBV27 and TRBJ2-7; TRBD1 agrees at 7 bases. The CDR3 runs 14 residues. Germline V gene lookup returns CDR1 MNHEY and CDR2 SMNVEV (reference sequence). V trimming: 4 bases; J trimming: 5 bases; junction bases outside the gene matches: 8. The CDR3 loop reads CASSSRTGANEQYF. Written as DNA, the CDR3 is TGTGCCAGCAGTTCCCGGACAGGAGCTAACGAGCAGTACTTC.

This clonotype came up many times. The chain joins TRBV20-1 to TRBJ2-5, with D perhaps TRBD2 (6 bases). Trimming pared 2 bases from V and 5 bases from J, leaving 15 bases between. The CDR3 length is 14 residues. CDR1 is DFQATT and CDR2 is SNEGSKA in the germline V gene (reference sequence). This chain's CDR3 is CSARIGGARETQYF. The CDR3, as DNA: TGCAGTGCTAGAATCGGCGGGGCGCGTGAGACCCAGTACTTC.